This TCR beta chain emerged from a study of blood T cells in healthy people across ages. A second about 7 to 11 cycle PCR used barcoded and J-beta primers. TCRdb re-called the 5' RACE reads with MiXCR, one entry per CDR3 protein. The sample holds about 290,000 distinct CDR3 sequences, around 30% seen once. The sequenced sample was blood. This TCR was recovered from a woman aged 65 to 85 in good health.

CDR3 residues: CSAGLNTEAFF. DNA for the CDR3: TGCAGCGCGGGCTTGAACACTGAAGCTTTCTTT. This rearrangement joins TRBV29-1 to TRBJ1-1; D not certain. The CDR3 spans 11 residues. The germline gives CDR1 SQVTM, CDR2 ANQGSEA. V lost 7 bases to trimming and J lost 0 bases, with 6 bases between them.